This entry lists 15 T cell receptor beta chains sequenced from one sample in a study of blood T cell repertoires in COVID-19 (dated by TCRdb to about 2020). Library construction relied on the immunoSEQ multiplex PCR assay. In its TCRdb copy, this immuneACCESS table keeps in-frame sequences only and misses some clones. Where compared with another copy, unresolved V genes explain less than half of these, and the others have no known cause. The sample data list 150,000 to 200,000 clones, and more than 80% of these were observed just once. The biggest ten clones account for just under 2% of the sample. The sample taken for sequencing was peripheral blood. All receptors derive from a woman aged 60 to 75 with COVID-19, enrolled during active disease.

The chain joins TRBV7-2 to TRBJ2-1, with 9 nucleotides matching TRBD2. The CDR3 length is 16 residues. The J segment lost 0 bases and the V segment lost 5 bases, leaving 5 bases of the junction unmatched. Germline V gives CDR1 SGHTA, CDR2 FQGNSA. CDR3 nucleotides: TGTGCCAGCAGCAGACTAGCGGAGAGCTCCTACAATGAGCAGTTCTTC. Encoded protein: CASSRLAESSYNEQFF.

The V gene is TRBV3-1 (or the pseudogene TRBV3-2), the J gene TRBJ1-1, with D uncertain. There are 14 residues in the CDR3. Germline V gene lookup returns CDR1 LGHDT and CDR2 YNNKEL (reference sequence). Deletions cut 1 base from V and 7 bases from J, with 13 bases between. CDR3 region: CASSQGNIRGEAFF. The DNA of the CDR3 is TGTGCCAGCAGCCAAGGGAACATAAGAGGTGAAGCTTTCTTT.

The chain carries TRBV7-2 and TRBJ1-5; TRBD1 might be the D (6 bases). Germline CDR1 is SGHTA and CDR2 is FQGNSA. V dropped 5 bases and J dropped 0 bases, with 20 bases sitting between them. The CDR3 covers 18 residues. Here the CDR3 reads CASSLPRGFRDSNQPQHF. In nucleotides, the CDR3 is TGTGCCAGCAGCCTCCCCAGGGGATTCCGCGATAGCAATCAGCCCCAGCATTTT. The variable domain in full, with the rest retrieved from reference TRBV7-2 and TRBJ1-5, is GAGVSQSPSNKVTEKGKDVELRCDPISGHTALYWYRQSLGQGLEFLIYFQGNSAPDKSGLPSDRFSAERTGGSVSTLTIQRTQQEDSAVYLCASSLPRGFRDSNQPQHFGDGTRLSIL.

This clone was found once. This chain connects TRBV7-3 to TRBJ2-2; TRBD1 aligns across 7 bases. J was trimmed by 6 bases and V by 4 bases; bases with no gene match: 8. Germline CDR1 SGHTA, CDR2 FQGTGA. CDR3 length: 15 amino acids. DNA for the CDR3: TGTGCCAGCAGCTCTGGCGACAGGGTCCCCGGGGAGCTGTTTTTT. Protein product: CASSSGDRVPGELFF.

The chain is built from TRBV15 and TRBJ1-2, with 7 bases matching TRBD1. V trimming: 8 bases; J trimming: 4 bases; junction bases outside the gene matches: 7. The length of the CDR3 is 13 residues. Germline lookup yields CDR1 LNHNV and CDR2 YYDKDF (reference sequence). The DNA for the CDR3 is TGTGCCACCGGCACCGGGACAGCCTATGGCTACACCTTC. Encoded protein: CATGTGTAYGYTF.

V and J are TRBV29-1 and TRBJ1-1; D remains unclear. Per the germline V gene, CDR1 is SQVTM and CDR2 is ANQGSEA. The CDR3 consists of 14 residues. V shed 3 bases and J shed 0 bases, with 11 bases lying between them. CDR3 nucleotide sequence: TGCAGCGTTGACGGGAGGGTAATGAACACTGAAGCTTTCTTT. This sequence encodes CSVDGRVMNTEAFF.

V and J are TRBV20-1 and TRBJ2-2; D uncertain. The germline V and J ends were trimmed by 3 bases and 6 bases, with 8 bases remaining between them. The CDR3 is 12 amino acids. The germline V gene has CDR1 DFQATT and CDR2 SNEGSKA (reference sequence). The CDR3 DNA is TGCAGTGCTAGTTTCCAGGCCGGGGAGCTGTTTTTT. Residues: CSASFQAGELFF.

The genes are TRBV19 and TRBJ1-5; 7 bases are a match to TRBD1. V gave up 7 bases and J gave up 2 bases; unmatched junction bases: 11. The CDR3 has 16 residues. CDR1 is LNHDA, CDR2 SQIVND, per germline (reference sequence). The CDR3 here is CASNLDPGQGNQPQHF. CDR3 DNA: TGTGCCAGTAACCTTGATCCTGGACAGGGCAATCAGCCCCAGCATTTT.

This chain connects TRBV7-6 to TRBJ2-1; 8 nucleotides line up with TRBD1. This CDR3 is built from 15 residues. Germline CDR1 and CDR2: SGHVS and FNYEAQ. V gave up 5 bases and J gave up 4 bases; unmatched junction bases: 7. The CDR3 loop is CASSAGQGIYNEQFF. For the CDR3, the DNA is TGTGCCAGCAGCGCCGGACAGGGAATTTACAATGAGCAGTTCTTC.

This clone occurred once. This chain links TRBV6-5 with TRBJ2-5; D gene uncertain. CDR1 and CDR2 (germline): MNHEY, SVGAGI. CDR3 length: 14 amino acids. Trimming took off 0 bases at V and 1 base at J, with 6 bases between the two ends. The CDR3: CASSYSPSQETQYF. The DNA for the CDR3 is TGTGCCAGCAGTTACTCGCCCAGCCAAGAGACCCAGTACTTC.

The genes are TRBV11-2 and TRBJ1-2; tentative D call: TRBD1 (5 bases). V shed 7 bases and J shed 5 bases, with 20 bases lying between them. From germline, CDR1 is SGHAT and CDR2 FQNNGV. CDR3 length equals 15 residues. The CDR3 region has the DNA TGTGCCAGCACCATTATGCTCGGGGGGGGTTATGGCTACACCTTC. Translated, it gives CASTIMLGGGYGYTF.

The chain couples TRBV7-2 to TRBJ1-1; D is perhaps TRBD1 (5 bases). The CDR3 covers 13 residues. Between the trimmed V and J ends, which lost 0 bases and 7 bases, there was a span of 9 bases. The germline V gene has CDR1 SGHTA and CDR2 FQGNSA. The CDR3 region is CASSLAAQGEAFF. The CDR3 region has the DNA TGTGCCAGCAGCTTAGCTGCTCAGGGTGAAGCTTTCTTT.

The chain has TRBV4-3 and TRBJ2-3; 10 bases agree with TRBD2. The junction had 11 bases not matched to a gene; V was cut back by 2 bases and J by 6 bases. Germline CDR1 LGHNA, CDR2 YSLEER. The CDR3 extends over 17 amino acids. The CDR3 DNA reads as TGCGCCAGCAGCCAACTCCAAGCGGGGGGGGCGCGGGATACGCAGTATTTT. It encodes CASSQLQAGGARDTQYF.

V is TRBV6-6 and J is TRBJ2-5; 8 positions agree with TRBD2. This CDR3 is 19 amino acids long. Per the germline V gene, CDR1 is MNHNY and CDR2 is SVGAGI (reference sequence). The ends lost 6 bases at V and 1 base at J; junction bases unmatched: 19. The chain's CDR3 is CASSSPGRWISGVQETQYF. In DNA form, the CDR3 reads TGTGCCAGCAGCTCCCCTGGGAGATGGATTAGCGGGGTCCAAGAGACCCAGTACTTC.

The chain employs TRBV7-2 and TRBJ2-5, with 7 bases lining up with TRBD1. The germline gives CDR1 SGHTA, CDR2 FQGNSA. Trimming cost V 6 bases and J 1 base; bases outside gene matches: 11. CDR3 size: 16 residues. CDR3 amino acids: CASRNGQVRVQETQYF. The CDR3, as DNA: TGTGCCAGCAGAAACGGACAGGTCCGGGTCCAAGAGACCCAGTACTTC.